One and the same sample provided the 10 T cell receptor beta chains below, sequenced in a study of control samples from healthy donors and cancer patients. Produced via immunoSEQ multiplex PCR; TCRdb's table is partial and in-frame only. This sample has around 200,000 clones; over 85% occur once, and the top ten carry roughly 1.5%. Sequencing was carried out using blood. These receptors were taken from a man aged 18-30 years in good health.

The gene calls are TRBV20-1 and TRBJ1-1, with D possibly TRBD1 on 5 matching bases. CDR3 length equals 14 residues. The germline V gene encodes CDR1 DFQATT and CDR2 SNEGSKA (reference sequence). Trimming took off 3 bases at V and 5 bases at J, with 16 bases between the two ends. The CDR3 here is CSASSIQGGTEAFF. CDR3 coding DNA: TGCAGTGCTAGTTCAATCCAGGGAGGTACTGAAGCTTTCTTT.

The chain employs TRBV6-4 and TRBJ1-2, with TRBD1 identical over 10 bases. This CDR3 is 13 amino acids long. Looked up from germline, CDR1 is MRHNA and CDR2 is SNTAGT. V gave up 6 bases and J gave up 8 bases; unmatched junction bases: 6. The CDR3 region is CASRPGTGDGYTF. CDR3 DNA sequence: TGTGCCAGCAGGCCCGGGACAGGGGACGGCTACACCTTC.

The sample holds one count of this clone. The chain links TRBV28 to TRBJ2-2; tentatively, D is TRBD1 (6 bases). Germline lookup yields CDR1 MDHEN and CDR2 SYDVKM. The CDR3 is made up of 13 amino acids. V was pared by 10 bases and J by 5 bases, with 14 bases between. The CDR3 loop is CAIQTGLTGELFF. In nucleotides, the CDR3 is TGTGCCATCCAGACAGGATTGACCGGGGAGCTGTTTTTT.

The chain uses TRBV6-4 and TRBJ1-1; D is perhaps TRBD1 (6 bases). CDR1 is MRHNA and CDR2 is SNTAGT in the germline V gene. The CDR3 totals 14 residues. V gave up 9 bases and J gave up 3 bases, with 17 bases separating them. The CDR3 spells CARPEGEADTEAFF. The DNA of the CDR3 is TGTGCCAGGCCAGAGGGGGAGGCTGACACTGAAGCTTTCTTT.

CDR3 DNA: TGTGCCAGCAGTTTACTGGGGACCCTTAACAATGAGCAGTTCTTC. Translating gives CASSLLGTLNNEQFF. The rearrangement links TRBV28 to TRBJ2-1, with D perhaps TRBD1 or TRBD2 (5 bases each). Between the trimmed V and J ends, which lost 2 bases and 5 bases, there was a span of 13 bases. The CDR3 is made up of 15 amino acids. Germline V gene data show CDR1 as MDHEN and CDR2 as SYDVKM. The full variable domain, with the rest looked up from reference TRBV28 and TRBJ2-1, is DVKVTQSSRYLVKRTGEKVFLECVQDMDHENMFWYRQDPGLGLRLIYFSYDVKMKEKGDIPEGYSVSREKKERFSLILESASTNQTSMYLCASSLLGTLNNEQFFGPGTRLTVL.

This CDR3 is CASSRETGAGNTIYF. CDR3 in DNA: TGCGCCAGCAGCCGCGAGACGGGGGCGGGAAACACCATATATTTT. This chain uses TRBV5-1 with TRBJ1-3, with a tentative D call TRBD1 (6 bases). Trimming took 4 bases from V and 4 from J, leaving 15 bases between them. This CDR3 region has 15 residues. The germline gives CDR1 SGHRS, CDR2 YFSETQ.

The V gene is TRBV9, the J gene TRBJ1-4; D gene ambiguous. The germline gives CDR1 SGDLS, CDR2 YYNGEE. Trimming took off 4 bases at V and 6 bases at J, with 13 bases between the two ends. This CDR3 spans 14 amino acids. DNA for the CDR3: TGTGCCAGCAGCCCCCGACAAGAGTATGAAAAACTGTTTTTT. It translates to CASSPRQEYEKLFF. The whole variable domain, filled in from reference TRBV9 and TRBJ1-4, reads DSGVTQTPKHLITATGQRVTLRCSPRSGDLSVYWYQQSLDQGLQFLIQYYNGEERAKGNILERFSAQQFPDLHSELNLSSLELGDSALYFCASSPRQEYEKLFFGSGTQLSVL.

The V call is TRBV30, the J call TRBJ1-2; the match to TRBD1 covers 8 bases. Germline V gene lookup returns CDR1 GTSNPN and CDR2 SVGIG (reference sequence). Trimming took 3 bases from V and 8 from J; bases not matched to a gene: 17. The CDR3 sequence is 16 residues long. The CDR3 protein is CAWRGRQGLRLTGYTF. In DNA form, the CDR3 reads TGTGCCTGGAGAGGAAGACAGGGGCTCCGCCTTACAGGCTACACCTTC.

V usage is TRBV7-8 and J usage is TRBJ1-1, with D maybe TRBD1 (5 bases). The germline CDR1 and CDR2 sequences are SGHVS and FQNEAQ. V dropped 1 base and J dropped 1 base, with 16 bases sitting between them. This CDR3 has 17 residues. The CDR3 DNA follows: TGTGCCAGCAGCTTAGTCCCAGGGTACCCACCGAACACTGAAGCTTTCTTT. Translating gives CASSLVPGYPPNTEAFF.

CDR3 nucleotides: TGTGCCAGCAGCTTTCAACCTTCCACGGAGCAGTACTTC. It codes for CASSFQPSTEQYF. The chain has TRBV5-5 and TRBJ2-7; D ambiguous. The CDR3 extends over 13 amino acids. In germline, CDR1 is SGHKS, CDR2 YYEKEE (reference sequence). V lost 2 bases and J 7 bases, leaving 13 bases between the germline ends.